The T cell receptor beta chain described here comes from a study of shared clonotypes between healthy human individuals (dated by TCRdb to the early 2020s). Looking at the study overall: The cohort comprised two women and a few men aged 18 to 49 years. Per donor, three plates each were used for CD4 naive and CD4 memory, two for CD8 naive, and one for CD8 memory. To estimate repertoire size and how much clonotype sharing occurs between individuals, the study deeply sequenced the blood TCR repertoires of roughly 5 healthy adults. Libraries were prepared and TCR repertoires were sequenced by different laboratories using diverse techniques, in order to increase sequencing depth and limit assay-specific biases. Leukapheresis yielded between about 0.9 and 8.9 billion PBMCs per donor.

Study-wide findings and limitations: Only blood was sampled, and tissue TCR repertoires likely differ from those in blood. Clonotypes shared by all four sorted-subset donors showed higher generation probabilities than non-shared clonotypes. Larger estimated clonotype richness was generally found for naive subsets than for memory subsets. When a handful of donors were compared, the shared fraction of clonotypes was about 5.4% for naive CD4, roughly 3.4% for naive CD8, 2% to 2.5% for memory CD4, and 0.4% for memory CD8. The genetic and exposure-history diversity represented was limited by the small number of donors. Pairwise subsampling led to the expectation that sequencing depth would affect the degree of clonotype sharing among donors. Rarefaction of sorted-subset datasets indicated incomplete sequencing despite the large sequencing depth.

Trimming costs V 0 bases and J 15 bases, and their ends lie 24 bases apart. CDR1 and CDR2 are read off the germline V gene as SGHTA and FQGNSA. CDR3 length: 16 amino acids, cysteine to phenylalanine. This entry keeps only the CDR3 DNA: 48 bases, framed from base 1. To note about this clone: Its antigen is not yet known. There are no base qualities to consult, and no much larger clone falls within one base.

Using the deep immunoSEQ assay, TCR CDR3 regions were amplified from genomic DNA by multiplex PCR. Extracted genomic DNA from each cell subset was spread evenly across all wells of several immunoSEQ 96-well plates, with each plate serving as a replicate. For sorted subsets, around 200 ng genomic DNA, equal to about 30,000 T cell genomes, was loaded into each replicate PCR. The purified libraries were quantified using a Qubit 3.0 fluorometer, sized with a Bioanalyzer 2100, and then quantified again using the KAPA Library Quantification kit. A separate single-read 150-cycle Illumina NextSeq 550 flow cell was used to sequence each immunoSEQ 96-well plate. Processing in the source paper ran as follows. Because only junctional sequences without quality scores were contained in the immunoSEQ output, filtering matching that applied to full-length reads could not be performed. To assign V/J genes and CDR3, sequences were annotated using PyIR, a Python wrapper for IgBLAST v1.9, with IMGT germline references. Reads with weak V/J assignments (E-value above 1e-6), missing CDR3, stop codons, out-of-frame junctions, or ambiguous translated residues were removed. V3J clonotypes were defined by identical inferred V gene, J gene, and CDR3 amino acid sequence. The percentage overlap between two repertoires was calculated by dividing the number of shared unique clonotypes by the size of the smaller repertoire. Richness of each repertoire was evaluated using RTK rarefaction, the Chao1 estimator, and Recon v2.1 estimates of unobserved clonotypes. Generation probabilities for all TCRbeta clonotypes obtained by the gDNA method from four donors were computed using OLGA. TCRdb mirrors the immuneACCESS table, restricted to in-frame sequences. Some clones are absent from its copies; in checked studies, under half trace to an unresolved V gene, and the reason for the others is unknown. That table furnishes V, J and clone size, whereas the DNA furnished D and trimming. This sample has around 2,100,000 clones in its table, and over 85% of those were observed once. The ten largest clones represent roughly 1.2% of the sample.

For the CD8 naive samples, CD45RO-negative cells were positively selected for CCR7, yielding a CD45RA+CCR7+ population from which TemRA cells were excluded. The donors were healthy, HIV-negative adults with no recently reported acute infections or vaccinations. Every donor was a Caucasian adult living in Nashville, Tennessee, USA. Blood was obtained by leukapheresis, after which PBMCs were separated by Ficoll-Histopaque density gradient centrifugation and cryopreserved in liquid nitrogen vapor phase. Purity and quantity of every magnetically sorted T cell population were checked by analytical flow cytometry. From each sorted fraction, genomic DNA was isolated and quantified by UV absorbance on a Nanodrop 2000c.

This clonotype originated in a man between 18 and 29 years old in good health. Sequencing input: naive CD8+ T cells sorted from blood. The sample's cell subset or site label, in plain terms: CD45RA+CCR7+. This chain joins TRBV7-2 to TRBJ2-1, and the D gene may be TRBD2, 6 bases matching. The CDR3 protein is CASSLAGGPTMSMPFF. The nucleotide sequence reads TGTGCCAGCAGCTTAGCGGGGGGTCCTACAATGAGCATGCCGTTCTTC.